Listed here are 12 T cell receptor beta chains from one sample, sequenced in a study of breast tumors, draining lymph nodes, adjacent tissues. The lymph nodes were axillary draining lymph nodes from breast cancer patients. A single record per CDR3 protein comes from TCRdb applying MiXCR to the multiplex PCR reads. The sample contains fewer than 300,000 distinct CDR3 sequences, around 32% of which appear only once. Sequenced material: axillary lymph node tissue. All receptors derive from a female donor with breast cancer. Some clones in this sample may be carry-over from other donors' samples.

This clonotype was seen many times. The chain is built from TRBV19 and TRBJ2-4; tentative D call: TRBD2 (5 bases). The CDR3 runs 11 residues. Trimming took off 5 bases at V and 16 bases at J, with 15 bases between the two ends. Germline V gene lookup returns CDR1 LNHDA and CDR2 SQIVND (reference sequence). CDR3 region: CASSLGYGIYF. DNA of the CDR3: TGTGCCAGTAGTCTGGGTTACGGGATTTACTTC.

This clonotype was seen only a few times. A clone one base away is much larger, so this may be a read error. CDR3 residues: CASSLVPGALGTGQLFF. The DNA for the CDR3 is TGTGCCAGCAGCTTAGTCCCAGGGGCTTTGGGGACCGGGCAGCTGTTTTTT. The chain has TRBV7-6 and TRBJ2-2, with D possibly matching TRBD1 (6 bases). The CDR3 loop spans 17 amino acids. Germline-derived CDR1 and CDR2 are SGHVS and FNYEAQ.

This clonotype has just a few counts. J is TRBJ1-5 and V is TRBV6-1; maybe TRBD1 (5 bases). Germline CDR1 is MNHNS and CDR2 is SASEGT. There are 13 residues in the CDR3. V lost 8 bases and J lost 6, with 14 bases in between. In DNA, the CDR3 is TGTGCCAGCGGCAGGGCGAGGGGTCAGCCCCAGCATTTT. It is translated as CASGRARGQPQHF.

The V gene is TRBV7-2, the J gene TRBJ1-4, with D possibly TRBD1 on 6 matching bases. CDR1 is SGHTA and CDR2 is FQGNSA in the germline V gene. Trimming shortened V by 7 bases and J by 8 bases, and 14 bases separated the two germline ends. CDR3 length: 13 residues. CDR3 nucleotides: TGTGCCAGCACAGGGGATAGAGTGGAAAAACTGTTTTTT. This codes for CASTGDRVEKLFF.

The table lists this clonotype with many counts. CDR3 sequence reads: CASSLRTSGRHGNEQFF. Written as DNA, the CDR3 is TGTGCCAGCAGCTTAAGGACTAGCGGCAGGCATGGCAATGAGCAGTTCTTC. V and J are TRBV7-3 and TRBJ2-1; 10 bases are shared with TRBD2. This CDR3 contains 17 residues. Germline loops: CDR1 SGHTA, CDR2 FQGTGA. V trimming: 1 base; J trimming: 6 bases; junction bases outside the gene matches: 9.

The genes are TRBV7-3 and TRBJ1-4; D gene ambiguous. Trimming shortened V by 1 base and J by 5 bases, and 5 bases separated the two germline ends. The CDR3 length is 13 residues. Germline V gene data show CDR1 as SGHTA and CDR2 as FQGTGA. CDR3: CASSLSRNEKLFF. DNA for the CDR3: TGTGCCAGCAGCTTAAGCAGGAATGAAAAACTGTTTTTT.

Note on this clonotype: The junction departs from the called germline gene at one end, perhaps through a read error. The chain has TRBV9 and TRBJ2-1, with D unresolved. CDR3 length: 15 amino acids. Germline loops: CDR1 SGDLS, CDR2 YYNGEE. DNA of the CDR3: TGTGCCAGCAGCTCCCTTGCAGCCGCCTACAATGGGCAGTTCTTC. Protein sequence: CASSSLAAAYNGQFF.

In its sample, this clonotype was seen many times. CDR3 bases: TGTGCCAGCAGTTTTGACATCTTGGGGCCAAGTACTGGGGCCAACGTCCTGACTTTC. Translating it yields CASSFDILGPSTGANVLTF. The chain employs TRBV6-5 and TRBJ2-6; TRBD1 is a possible D gene (5 bases). There are 19 residues in the CDR3. The germline CDR1 and CDR2 sequences are MNHEY and SVGAGI. V was pared by 4 bases and J by 2 bases, with 21 bases between.

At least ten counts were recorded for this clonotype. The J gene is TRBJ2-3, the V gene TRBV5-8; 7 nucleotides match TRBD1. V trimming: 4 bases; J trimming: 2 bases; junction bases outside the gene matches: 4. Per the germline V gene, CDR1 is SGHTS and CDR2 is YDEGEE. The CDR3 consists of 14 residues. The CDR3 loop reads CASSLGTATDTQYF. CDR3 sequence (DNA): TGTGCCAGCAGCCTGGGGACAGCCACAGATACGCAGTATTTT.

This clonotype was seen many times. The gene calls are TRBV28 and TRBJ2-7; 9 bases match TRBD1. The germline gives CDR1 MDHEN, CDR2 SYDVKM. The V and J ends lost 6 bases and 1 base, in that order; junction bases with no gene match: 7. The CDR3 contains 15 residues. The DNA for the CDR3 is TGTGCCAGCAGAAAAACAGGGGGCTGGTCCTACGAGCAGTACTTC. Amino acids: CASRKTGGWSYEQYF.

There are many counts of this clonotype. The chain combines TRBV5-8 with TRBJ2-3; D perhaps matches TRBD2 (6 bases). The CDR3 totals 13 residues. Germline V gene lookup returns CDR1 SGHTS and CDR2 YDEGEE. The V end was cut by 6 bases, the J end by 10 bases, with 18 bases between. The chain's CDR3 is CASNEVEGPSQYF. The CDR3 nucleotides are TGTGCCAGCAACGAAGTGGAGGGCCCCTCGCAGTATTTT. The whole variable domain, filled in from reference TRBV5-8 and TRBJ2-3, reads EAGVTQSPTHLIKTRGQQATLRCSPISGHTSVYWYQQALGLGLQFLLWYDEGEERNRGNFPPRFSGRQFPNYSSELNVNALELEDSALYLCASNEVEGPSQYFGPGTRLTVL.

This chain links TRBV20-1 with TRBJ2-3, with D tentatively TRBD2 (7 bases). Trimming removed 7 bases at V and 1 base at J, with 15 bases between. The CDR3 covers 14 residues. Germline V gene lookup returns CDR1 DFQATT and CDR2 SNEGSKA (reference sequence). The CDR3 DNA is TGCAGTGGTAGGAAGGGGGGGGGCACAGATACGCAGTATTTT. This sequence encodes CSGRKGGGTDTQYF.